Following are 24 T cell receptor beta chains from one sample sequenced in a study of monozygotic twins with inflammatory bowel disease (dated by TCRdb to about 2019). The library was prepared using 5' RACE. Sequenced on an Illumina HiSeq 2500. After the reads were reprocessed by TCRdb, one entry was made per CDR3 protein sequence, with no DNA. The record for this sample contains 350,000 to 550,000 distinct CDR3 sequences. 2% to 3% of the sample lies in the top ten. The sample consisted of blood. The source of these receptors is a human donor with ulcerative colitis or Crohn's disease, or a healthy co-twin of an affected twin (not recorded which).

This sequence joins TRBV5-5 and TRBJ2-5; the D call from TCRdb, TRBD1, cannot be confirmed without DNA. The CDR3 is made up of 15 amino acids. In germline, CDR1 is SGHKS, CDR2 YYEKEE (reference sequence). The CDR3 here is CASSFSGQGQETQYF.

J is TRBJ1-5 and V is TRBV15; without DNA, the TCRdb call of TRBD1 cannot be checked. The CDR3 runs to 16 residues. Germline lookup yields CDR1 LNHNV and CDR2 YYDKDF (reference sequence). The CDR3 is CATSRGAHGPHQPQHF.

The gene calls are TRBV7-6 and TRBJ2-3; without DNA, the TCRdb call of TRBD2 cannot be checked. The germline V gene encodes CDR1 SGHVS and CDR2 FNYEAQ. The CDR3 sequence is 16 residues long. The CDR3 sequence is CASSLGGGISTDTQYF.

The chain is built from TRBV24-1 and TRBJ2-1; no DNA is available, so the TRBD2 call from TCRdb remains unchecked. Germline V gene lookup returns CDR1 KGHDR and CDR2 SFDVKD. The CDR3 length is 19 residues. CDR3: CATSDSPGTSGRAYNEQFF.

The chain uses TRBV20-1 and TRBJ1-1; TCRdb proposes TRBD1, but this gene call is untestable without DNA. CDR1 is DFQATT, CDR2 SNEGSKA, per germline (reference sequence). CDR3 length equals 13 residues. The CDR3 loop reads CSATPGGSTEAFF.

The chain employs TRBV6-2 or TRBV6-3 and TRBJ1-1; without DNA, the TCRdb call of TRBD1 cannot be checked. Germline lookup yields CDR1 MNHEY and CDR2 SVGEGT. The CDR3 covers 18 residues. This CDR3 reads CASSYVGGATGRKTEAFF.

The chain uses TRBV29-1 and TRBJ2-2. The CDR3 extends over 13 amino acids. CDR1 and CDR2 (germline): SQVTM, ANQGSEA. This chain's CDR3 is CSVEDVGAGELFF.

The chain couples TRBV5-1 to TRBJ2-1. Per germline, CDR1 SGHRS and CDR2 YFSETQ. The CDR3 extends over 15 amino acids. CDR3 residues: CASSFTSTSYNEQFF.

The V call is TRBV6-1, the J call TRBJ1-2; checking the TCRdb D call of TRBD1 is not possible without DNA. There are 14 residues in the CDR3. Germline CDR1 is MNHNS and CDR2 is SASEGT. This chain's CDR3 is CASSEEGANYGYTF.

The gene calls are TRBV5-1 and TRBJ2-7. Germline-derived CDR1 and CDR2 are SGHRS and YFSETQ. The CDR3 sequence is 14 residues long. CDR3 sequence: CASRGSPNLYEQYF.

The chain employs TRBV2 and TRBJ1-1; TCRdb designates TRBD1, a call that cannot be tested without DNA. Germline loops: CDR1 SNHLY, CDR2 FYNNEI. The CDR3 runs 15 residues. CDR3: CASSGQGAKNTEAFF.

The chain employs TRBV18 and TRBJ2-3; TCRdb calls TRBD2, which cannot be checked without DNA. The CDR3 length is 15 residues. Germline V gives CDR1 KGHSH, CDR2 LQKENI. CDR3 sequence reads: CASSPTSGGSDTQYF.

The chain recombines TRBV28 with TRBJ2-7; without DNA, the TCRdb call of TRBD1 cannot be checked. Germline assignment: CDR1 MDHEN and CDR2 SYDVKM. The CDR3 is 12 residues long. CDR3 loop: CASSLRQIEQYF.

The chain joins TRBV25-1 to TRBJ1-6. Germline V gives CDR1 MGHDK, CDR2 SYGVNS. This CDR3 contains 12 residues. The CDR3 sequence is CASSGHNSPLHF.

This chain uses TRBV28 with TRBJ2-1. Germline V gene data show CDR1 as MDHEN and CDR2 as SYDVKM. The CDR3 has 15 amino acids. The CDR3 sequence is CASSLTDKPYNEQFF.

The chain couples TRBV11-3 to TRBJ1-1. This CDR3 has 13 amino acids. Germline CDR1 SGHNT, CDR2 YENEEA. The CDR3 sequence is CASSLGYGREAFF.

V is TRBV5-1 and J is TRBJ2-7; TCRdb outputs TRBD1, but without DNA this stays unchecked. Germline CDR1 SGHRS, CDR2 YFSETQ. The CDR3 spans 15 residues. CDR3 region: CASSFSGRGSYEQYF.

This CDR3 is CASRSVNEQFF. The gene calls are TRBV6-1 and TRBJ2-1. Germline CDR1 is MNHNS and CDR2 is SASEGT. This CDR3 is built from 11 residues.

This rearrangement joins TRBV27 to TRBJ1-2; TCRdb's assignment of TRBD1 cannot be checked, as there is no DNA. The CDR3 is 18 residues long. Germline V gene sequence: CDR1 MNHEY, CDR2 SMNVEV (reference sequence). CDR3 sequence: CASRFGGGQGPLGYGYTF.

This chain uses TRBV4-3 with TRBJ2-2. The CDR3 is 15 residues long. Germline loops: CDR1 LGHNA, CDR2 YSLEER. The CDR3 reads CASSQDRRLTGELFF.

The rearrangement joins TRBV5-1 to TRBJ1-4; TCRdb outputs TRBD1, but without DNA this stays unchecked. In germline, CDR1 is SGHRS, CDR2 YFSETQ. The CDR3 extends over 15 amino acids. CDR3 region: CASSWDGQENEKLFF.

V usage is TRBV5-1 and J usage is TRBJ2-1; TCRdb's assignment of TRBD2 cannot be checked, as there is no DNA. The germline V gene encodes CDR1 SGHRS and CDR2 YFSETQ. This CDR3 comprises 14 residues. CDR3 residues: CASSFSGILNEQFF. Based on the CDR3 plus reference TRBV5-1 and TRBJ2-1, the full variable domain is KAGVTQTPRYLIKTRGQQVTLSCSPISGHRSVSWYQQTPGQGLQFLFEYFSETQRNKGNFPGRFSGRQFSNSRSEMNVSTLELGDSALYLCASSFSGILNEQFFGPGTRLTVL.

This chain uses TRBV29-1 with TRBJ2-3; without DNA, the TCRdb call of TRBD1 cannot be checked. This CDR3 has 17 amino acids. The germline gives CDR1 SQVTM, CDR2 ANQGSEA. This CDR3 reads CSVVDRGLTISTDTQYF.

The gene calls are TRBV19 and TRBJ1-2; the D gene TCRdb calls, TRBD1, cannot be checked with no DNA. The CDR3 consists of 12 residues. The germline gives CDR1 LNHDA, CDR2 SQIVND (reference sequence). The CDR3 here is CASSPGTIGYTF. Together with reference TRBV19 and TRBJ1-2, the CDR3 gives the full variable domain: DGGITQSPKYLFRKEGQNVTLSCEQNLNHDAMYWYRQDPGQGLRLIYYSQIVNDFQKGDIAEGYSVSREKKESFPLTVTSAQKNPTAFYLCASSPGTIGYTFGSGTRLTVV.